A selection of T cell receptor beta chains follows, all from one sample in a study of T cells in Graves' hyperthyroidism and ophthalmopathy. TCRdb fed the multiplex PCR reads into MiXCR, producing one record per CDR3 protein. The sample holds approximately 400,000 distinct CDR3 sequences, approximately 17% seen once. Sequencing was done on a sample of blood. The receptors shown here come from a man aged 18 to 30 with Graves' ophthalmopathy. CDR3s include the opening cysteine and the closing phenylalanine or tryptophan. The order of the fields is V gene, J gene, D gene, clone size, CDR3 DNA, CDR3 protein. D genes are given only for firm matches. Where a row states a size, it is once, few, many or the class of an expanded clone; other rows omit it.

TRBV5-5	TRBJ2-5	TRBD2	many	TGTGCCAGCATCCTTAGCGGGGGGGCCCAAGAGACCCAGTACTTC	CASILSGGAQETQYF
TRBV4-2	TRBJ2-5	.	.	TGTGCCAGCAGCCAGGTGACTAGTCAAGAGACCCAGTACTTC	CASSQVTSQETQYF
TRBV19	TRBJ1-5	TRBD1	.	TGTGCCAGTTGGGGACAGCTAAATCAGCCCCAGCATTTT	CASWGQLNQPQHF
TRBV29-1	TRBJ1-1	.	few	TGCAGCGTTTGTGGGTATAGGGACACTGAAGCTTTCTTT	CSVCGYRDTEAFF
TRBV5-4	TRBJ1-3	.	.	TGTGCCAGCAGCCTGGAAGGACAGAGAGGAAACACCATATATTTT	CASSLEGQRGNTIYF
TRBV6-1	TRBJ1-5	.	many	TGTGCCAGCAGGAAGGATGGGAATCAGCCCCAGCATTTT	CASRKDGNQPQHF
TRBV6-6	TRBJ2-3	TRBD1	.	TGTGCCAGCAGTTACTCGTGGGACAGGGGAGGAGTGACGCAGTATTTT	CASSYSWDRGGVTQYF
TRBV12-3/TRBV12-4	TRBJ1-1	.	many	TGTGCCAGCGCGAGCATCATGAACACTGAAGCTTTCTTT	CASASIMNTEAFF
TRBV28	TRBJ1-6	.	few	TGTGCCAGCGGTTCCCCCCAATTTTCACCCCTCCACTTT	CASGSPQFSPLHF
TRBV9	TRBJ2-2	TRBD2	.	TGTGCCAGCAGCGCCGGGGGGGTCGGCACCGGGGAGCTGTTTTTT	CASSAGGVGTGELFF
TRBV13	TRBJ1-2	.	many	TGTGCCAGCAGCTTCGAACAGGGAAATCGGAACTATGGCTACACCTTC	CASSFEQGNRNYGYTF
TRBV5-4	TRBJ2-5	TRBD2	few	TGTGCCAGCAGCTTGGCCGGGACTAGCGCCCAAGAGACCCAGTACTTC	CASSLAGTSAQETQYF
TRBV20-1	TRBJ2-5	.	many	TGCAGTGCTACCGTCGTGCAAGAGACCCAGTACTTC	CSATVVQETQYF
TRBV6-1	TRBJ1-2	.	many	TGTGCCAGCAGTGAGACGGGGAACTATGGCTACACCTTC	CASSETGNYGYTF
TRBV20-1	TRBJ2-7	TRBD2	.	TGCAGTGCTAGCCAGACCGGCGGGGGGGCTGTTTACGAGCAGTACTTC	CSASQTGGGAVYEQYF
TRBV2	TRBJ2-1	TRBD1	few	TGTGCCAGCAGAGACCCGGGACAGAGGGGCAATGAGCAGTTCTTC	CASRDPGQRGNEQFF
TRBV9	TRBJ2-3	TRBD1	few	TGTGCCAGCAGCGTAGGGGACAGGGGGGGAACAGATACGCAGTATTTT	CASSVGDRGGTDTQYF
TRBV11-2	TRBJ2-7	.	.	TGTGCCAGCAGCCTGAGAAGGGGGGACGAGCAGTACTTC	CASSLRRGDEQYF
TRBV14	TRBJ2-4	.	.	TGTGCCAGCAGCCAACTCGGGGACATTCAGTACTTC	CASSQLGDIQYF
TRBV6-1	TRBJ1-6	.	.	TGTGCCAGCACCCTCAGGGAAGGTTCACCCCTCCACTTT	CASTLREGSPLHF
TRBV9	TRBJ2-3	TRBD2	many	TGTGCCAGCAGCCCCCACGGGACTAGTTCACGAGATACGCAGTATTTT	CASSPHGTSSRDTQYF
TRBV13	TRBJ2-5	.	many	TGTGCCAGCAGCAGGAAGAGGGAAGGTGGAGAGACCCAGTACTTC	CASSRKREGGETQYF
TRBV12-3/TRBV12-4	TRBJ2-7	TRBD1	many	TGTGCCAGCGGACAGGGGGCTTGGGAGCAGTACTTC	CASGQGAWEQYF
TRBV2	TRBJ1-1	.	many	TGTGCCAGCAGTGAACCCCCGGGTGAAGGGACTGAAGCTTTCTTT	CASSEPPGEGTEAFF
TRBV11-2	TRBJ2-7	TRBD2	many	TGTGCCAGCAGCTTTTACCCCCAAGCGGGGGGCCACCTTACCTACGAGCAGTACTTC	CASSFYPQAGGHLTYEQYF
TRBV7-9	TRBJ2-1	TRBD2	few	TGTGCCAGCAGCCCTCGGCACGGGACTACATCCTACAATGAGCAGTTCTTC	CASSPRHGTTSYNEQFF
TRBV28	TRBJ1-2	.	.	TGTGCCAGCAGTTTATTTTTCGGCTACACCTTC	CASSLFFGYTF
TRBV4-2	TRBJ1-1	.	.	TGTGCCAGCAGCCCCGGGGAGGGGCCGAACACTGAAGCTTTCTTT	CASSPGEGPNTEAFF
TRBV28	TRBJ1-4	TRBD1	many	TGTGCCAGCAGCCCTTCAGGGGGAACGAATGAAAAACTGTTTTTT	CASSPSGGTNEKLFF
TRBV7-9	TRBJ1-5	.	many	TGTGCCAGCAGCTTTTCAGGTGACAATCAGCCCCAGCATTTT	CASSFSGDNQPQHF
TRBV5-4	TRBJ2-1	.	.	TGTGCCAGCAGCCAGGTTTTCAGAGGGGGAGACAATGAGCAGTTCTTC	CASSQVFRGGDNEQFF
TRBV6-5	TRBJ1-1	TRBD1	few	TGTGCCAGCAGTTACTGGGGGTTACAGGGGTGGGGGAACACTGAAGCTTTCTTT	CASSYWGLQGWGNTEAFF
TRBV10-2	TRBJ1-1	.	.	TGCGCCACTGCGGCCGTTGGGACCAGGAATTTCTTT	CATAAVGTRNFF
TRBV7-9	TRBJ2-1	TRBD2	many	TGTGCCAGCAGCCCCCGACGACTAGCGGGGGGCCGCCCCCAGTTCTTC	CASSPRRLAGGRPQFF
TRBV6-1	TRBJ1-2	.	.	TGTGCCAGCAGTCGGGGGCAGTCTGATGGCTACACCTTC	CASSRGQSDGYTF
TRBV7-3	TRBJ1-1	TRBD1	many	TGTGCCAGCAGCTCCGGACAGGGGGACACTGAAGCTTTCTTT	CASSSGQGDTEAFF
TRBV3-1	TRBJ1-2	TRBD1	many	TGTGCCAGCAGCCAGGGTACAGGGGATGGCTACACCTTC	CASSQGTGDGYTF
TRBV7-8	TRBJ2-3	TRBD1	many	TGTGCCAGCGAGGACAGGGGGGCAGATACGCAGTATTTT	CASEDRGADTQYF
TRBV20-1	TRBJ2-4	.	.	TGCAGTGCTAGATCGTCGGGGAAGGCGATAGCCAAAAACATTCAGTACTTC	CSARSSGKAIAKNIQYF
TRBV20-1	TRBJ2-3	.	many	TGCAGTGCCAAGGGGGTTACCACAGATACGCAGTATTTT	CSAKGVTTDTQYF
TRBV7-8	TRBJ1-3	.	many	TGTGCCAGCAGCTTCTCACCCCCGGCCTCTGGAAACACCATATATTTT	CASSFSPPASGNTIYF
TRBV28	TRBJ2-3	.	few	TGTGCCAGCAGTCCGGGGGACAGCACAGATACGCAGTATTTT	CASSPGDSTDTQYF
TRBV4-1	TRBJ2-7	TRBD1	.	TGCGCCAGCAGCCAAGTCGGACAGGGGGAACCCTACGAGCAGTACTTC	CASSQVGQGEPYEQYF
TRBV10-1	TRBJ1-5	.	.	TGCGCCAGCAGTGAGAACAATCAGCCCCAGCATTTT	CASSENNQPQHF
TRBV4-1	TRBJ2-7	.	.	TGCGCCAGCAGCCAAGGACATGGATATGGCTACGAGCAGTACTTC	CASSQGHGYGYEQYF
TRBV28	TRBJ1-5	.	many	.	CASSTSGMGNQPQHF
TRBV24-1	TRBJ2-2	TRBD2	few	TGTGCCACAGCCACCTGGCGGGGGTACACCGGGGAGCTGTTTTTT	CATATWRGYTGELFF
TRBV12-3/TRBV12-4	TRBJ2-2	TRBD1	many	TGTGCCAGCATCCGCCGGGACAGCGATGGCGGGGAGCTGTTTTTT	CASIRRDSDGGELFF
TRBV27	TRBJ2-1	.	many	TGTGCCAGCAGTTTTGCGGGGGCCCTGTACAATGAGCAGTTCTTC	CASSFAGALYNEQFF
TRBV6-1	TRBJ2-3	.	few	TGTGCCACAGACGGTTGGACAAAGACTAGCACAGATACGCAGTATTTT	CATDGWTKTSTDTQYF
TRBV20-1	TRBJ1-1	TRBD1	many	TGCAGTGCTAGAGGACTCAACCGGAGGGGGCGTGGGAACACTGAAGCTTTCTTT	CSARGLNRRGRGNTEAFF
TRBV7-6	TRBJ2-7	.	once	TGTGCCAGCAGCTTAGCGGTGGGGCTCTACGAGCAGTACTTC	CASSLAVGLYEQYF
TRBV12-3/TRBV12-4	TRBJ2-1	.	.	TGTGCCAGCAGTTGGGCCCGACGGGAGCAGTTCTTC	CASSWARREQFF
TRBV6-1	TRBJ1-2	.	many	TGTGCCAGCAGTAAAGCCCTTGGGCGTCGATCCGGGGAGAACTATGGCTACACCTTC	CASSKALGRRSGENYGYTF
TRBV11-3	TRBJ1-4	.	many	TGTGCCAGCAGCTTAGTCGGGACAACTAATGAAAAACTGTTTTTT	CASSLVGTTNEKLFF
TRBV12-3/TRBV12-4	TRBJ2-3	.	.	TGTGCCAGCAGCCCCACAGAGGCCACAGATACGCAGTATTTT	CASSPTEATDTQYF
TRBV28	TRBJ1-6	.	many	TGTGCCAGCAGGCTCCCCCGGGACACTGGATATAATTCACCCCTCCACTTT	CASRLPRDTGYNSPLHF
TRBV9	TRBJ2-5	.	few	TGTGCCAGCAGCGTAGGATCTAGCGCGGAGACCCAGTACTTC	CASSVGSSAETQYF